This TCR beta chain was captured by sequencing in a study of blood T cell repertoires in COVID-19. Residents of about two dozen US areas, aged about 18 to 95 years, made up the participants. V trimming: 1 base; J trimming: 4 bases; junction bases outside the gene matches: 8. This CDR3 contains 16 residues. Germline CDR1 reads SGHNT; CDR2 reads YYREEE (reference sequence). Sequencing used immunoSEQ multiplex PCR; TCRdb keeps in-frame clones, though not all of them. The profile shows over 200,000 clones, about nine tenths of them singletons. The V gene is TRBV5-4, the J gene TRBJ1-1; 9 nucleotides line up with TRBD1. This receptor was identified in a human donor in a cohort exposed to, infected with or recovered from COVID-19 (not recorded which). The donor label of this sample is uncertain. Sequencing was performed on PBMCs or T cells enriched from blood (not recorded which). The CDR3 DNA is TGTGCCAGCAGCTTGCCGCCGGGACAGGGAAGCACTGAAGCTTTCTTT. Protein: CASSLPPGQGSTEAFF.